Shown below are 12 T cell receptor beta chains from a single sample sequenced in a study of blood T cells in healthy people across ages. A sample-barcoded 5' primer and a J-beta primer mix were used in a second PCR of about 7 to 12 cycles. From the 5' RACE reads, TCRdb called clonotypes with MiXCR, one entry per CDR3 protein. Here the sample spans 700,000 to 850,000 distinct CDR3 sequences, roughly 35% being singletons. The source material was blood. The source is a man aged 18 to 30 in good health.

The rearrangement joins TRBV12-3 or TRBV12-4 to TRBJ2-7; weak D call: TRBD1 (6 bases). The V gene lost 3 bases and the J gene lost 6 bases, with 12 bases spanning the gap. This CDR3 has 13 residues. DNA of the CDR3: TGTGCCAGCAGTTTTGTACAGGGCGGCGAGCAGTACTTC. This sequence encodes CASSFVQGGEQYF.

CDR3 bases: TGCGCCAGCAGCCCTCATCCAGGGAACGAGCAGTACTTC. Translated: CASSPHPGNEQYF. V is TRBV5-1 and J is TRBJ2-7, with D possibly matching TRBD1 (5 bases). This CDR3 has 13 amino acids. Trimming pared 4 bases from V and 5 bases from J, leaving 13 bases between. CDR1 and CDR2 (germline): SGHRS, YFSETQ.

The gene calls are TRBV7-2 and TRBJ1-2; D not certain. V was trimmed by 2 bases and J by 2 bases, leaving 12 bases between them. CDR1 and CDR2 (germline): SGHTA, FQGNSA. This CDR3 is 15 amino acids long. In DNA, the CDR3 is TGTGCCAGCAGCTTATCCGTCGTGGGGAACTATGGCTACACCTTC. It is translated as CASSLSVVGNYGYTF.

The rearrangement links TRBV5-1 to TRBJ1-2, with D uncertain. Trimming took 0 bases from V and 8 from J, leaving 14 bases between them. This CDR3 has 14 amino acids. The germline CDR1 and CDR2 sequences are SGHRS and YFSETQ. The CDR3 DNA is TGCGCCAGCAGCTTGGCAGGTGAAGATGTCGGCTACACCTTC. Protein: CASSLAGEDVGYTF.

The genes are TRBV11-1 and TRBJ1-2; no clear D. Between the trimmed V and J ends, which lost 7 bases and 3 bases, there was a span of 12 bases. CDR3 length equals 13 residues. Germline assignment: CDR1 SGHAT and CDR2 FQDESV (reference sequence). The CDR3 loop is CASTKAGDYGYTF. The CDR3 DNA sequence: TGTGCCAGCACCAAGGCTGGAGACTATGGCTACACCTTC. Filled out from reference TRBV11-1 and TRBJ1-2, the complete variable domain reads EAEVAQSPRYKITEKSQAVAFWCDPISGHATLYWYRQILGQGPELLVQFQDESVVDDSQLPKDRFSAERLKGVDSTLKIQPAELGDSAMYLCASTKAGDYGYTFGSGTRLTVV.

The genes are TRBV19 and TRBJ2-2; tentative D call: TRBD1 (6 bases). This CDR3 spans 14 amino acids. Germline-derived CDR1 and CDR2 are LNHDA and SQIVND (reference sequence). V shed 11 bases and J shed 7 bases, with 20 bases lying between them. The CDR3 protein is CASNRDVGSGELFF. The CDR3, as DNA: TGTGCCTCCAACAGGGACGTGGGAAGCGGGGAGCTGTTTTTT.

The rearrangement uses TRBV9 and TRBJ2-2, with 7 bases that match TRBD2. J gave up 3 bases and V 0 bases, and 8 bases lay outside the gene matches. This CDR3 is built from 17 residues. Per germline, CDR1 SGDLS and CDR2 YYNGEE. CDR3 DNA sequence: TGTGCCAGCAGCGTAGAATGGGAGGGGCGGTACACCGGGGAGCTGTTTTTT. This sequence encodes CASSVEWEGRYTGELFF.

There are many counts of this clonotype. The chain has TRBV12-3 or TRBV12-4 and TRBJ2-7; D is uncertain. Trimming cost V 4 bases and J 0 bases, with 16 bases left between them. The CDR3 runs 16 residues. DNA of the CDR3: TGTGCCAGCAGTTCAGTGCGACGGGCAAGCTCCTACGAGCAGTACTTC. Protein: CASSSVRRASSYEQYF.

This clonotype was detected a few times. The chain is built from TRBV15 and TRBJ2-4; D is unclear. The V gene's germline CDR1 is LNHNV and CDR2 YYDKDF (reference sequence). Trimming removed 0 bases from V and 0 bases from J, with 9 bases in between. The CDR3 is made up of 16 amino acids. The CDR3 reads CATSRDLGLAKNIQYF. CDR3 DNA: TGTGCCACCAGCAGAGATCTGGGTCTAGCCAAAAACATTCAGTACTTC.

This rearrangement joins TRBV7-9 to TRBJ1-4, with D unresolved. CDR3 length: 18 amino acids. V lost 5 bases to trimming and J lost 0 bases, with 19 bases between them. Germline V gene data show CDR1 as SEHNR and CDR2 as FQNEAQ (reference sequence). The chain's CDR3 is CASSLLPGGSATNEKLFF. CDR3 sequence (DNA): TGTGCCAGCAGCCTTCTACCAGGTGGATCAGCAACTAATGAAAAACTGTTTTTT.

This sequence joins TRBV4-1 and TRBJ2-1; 9 positions match TRBD2. The CDR3 length is 18 residues. The germline V gene encodes CDR1 MGHRA and CDR2 YSYEKL. The trim removed 1 base at V and 0 bases at J, leaving 7 bases unmatched. The DNA of the CDR3 is TGCGCCAGCAGCCAAGGGAGGCAGCGGGGGGCCTCCTACAATGAGCAGTTCTTC. It codes for CASSQGRQRGASYNEQFF.

This clonotype was seen a handful of times. This chain links TRBV30 with TRBJ1-5; the D gene is possibly TRBD1 (5 bases). The ends were cut back, 0 bases at V and 3 bases at J, with 9 bases in the middle. The CDR3 length is 14 residues. Germline V lookup: CDR1 GTSNPN, CDR2 SVGIG (reference sequence). In DNA, the CDR3 is TGTGCCTGGAGTGTCCGGGGCGTCAATCAGCCCCAGCATTTT. This encodes CAWSVRGVNQPQHF. The whole variable domain, remainder taken from reference TRBV30 and TRBJ1-5, is SQTIHQWPATLVQPVGSPLSLECTVEGTSNPNLYWYRQAAGRGLQLLFYSVGIGQISSEVPQNLSASRPQDRQFILSSKKLLLSDSGFYLCAWSVRGVNQPQHFGDGTRLSIL.